The rows below give T cell receptor beta chains drawn from one sample of a study of T cells in Graves' hyperthyroidism and ophthalmopathy. TCRdb ran MiXCR on the multiplex PCR reads and lists one entry per CDR3 protein. This sample yields 140,000 or so distinct CDR3 sequences, of which approximately 20% are seen a single time; around two thirds belongs to the top ten. Sequenced material: blood. These receptors all come from a woman in her forties or fifties with Graves' hyperthyroidism that later progressed to Graves' ophthalmopathy. CDR3s include the opening cysteine and the closing phenylalanine or tryptophan. The order of the fields is clone size, D gene, J gene, V gene, CDR3 DNA, CDR3 protein. A D gene is named only where the DNA matches it firmly. For some rows the clone size is stated as once, few or many, or as a class when expanded; others skip it.

few	TRBD2	TRBJ2-7	TRBV3-1	TGTGCCAGCAGCCGCGGACTAGCGGGGAAGGCCTACGAGCAGTACTTC	CASSRGLAGKAYEQYF
many	NA	TRBJ2-5	TRBV28	TGTGCCAGCAGCGACAGGAGTGGTCAAGAGACCCAGTACTTC	CASSDRSGQETQYF
NA	NA	TRBJ1-1	TRBV24-1	TGTGCCACCAGTGATTTTAGTGGGACTGAAGCTTTCTTT	CATSDFSGTEAFF
few	TRBD2	TRBJ2-1	TRBV14	TGTGCCAGCAGCCAAGCACTAGCGAGGGGTACTGAGCAGTTCTTC	CASSQALARGTEQFF
many	TRBD2	TRBJ2-4	TRBV12-3/TRBV12-4	TGTGCCAGCAGTTGGGGGGGGAATAGGAACATTCAGTACTTC	CASSWGGNRNIQYF
many	TRBD2	TRBJ2-1	TRBV3-1	TGTGCCAGCAGCCAAGATAAACTAGCGGGAGGTCCCGGCAATGAGCAGTTCTTC	CASSQDKLAGGPGNEQFF
NA	NA	TRBJ1-1	TRBV19	TGTGCCAGTAGTATAGTTGGCTCTTGGACTGAAGCTTTCTTT	CASSIVGSWTEAFF
NA	NA	TRBJ2-3	TRBV28	TGTGCCAGCAGTTTAATCGGTGGGGGACGGCTAAACACAGATACGCAGTATTTT	CASSLIGGGRLNTDTQYF
few	NA	TRBJ2-7	TRBV4-1	TGCGCCAGCAGCCAAGGTCGACTAGGGAACTACGAGCAGTACTTC	CASSQGRLGNYEQYF
NA	TRBD1	TRBJ2-1	TRBV2	TGTGCCAGCAGCCCGACAGGGACCGGCCTCGATGAGCAGTTCTTC	CASSPTGTGLDEQFF
many	NA	TRBJ2-1	TRBV24-1	TGTGCCACCAGTGACCGTTACAATGAGCAGTTCTTC	CATSDRYNEQFF
NA	TRBD2	TRBJ2-3	TRBV19	TGTGCCAGTCAGGGACTAGCGAGCTGGGATACGCAGTATTTT	CASQGLASWDTQYF
few	NA	TRBJ2-5	TRBV29-1	TGCAGCGTTGAAGTAGCTGGCGGCGGGACCCAGTACTTC	CSVEVAGGGTQYF
many	NA	TRBJ2-1	TRBV27	TGTGCCAGCGGGCCCTCTGGTAGCTCCTACAATGAGCAGTTCTTC	CASGPSGSSYNEQFF
NA	NA	TRBJ1-4	TRBV2	TGTGCCAGCAGTGAAGCACGGGCAACTAATGAAAAACTGTTTTTT	CASSEARATNEKLFF
many	NA	TRBJ2-7	TRBV13	TGTGCCAGCAGCTATTCTGGAGTCTCCTACGAGCAGTACTTC	CASSYSGVSYEQYF
many	TRBD2	TRBJ2-3	TRBV7-9	TGTGCCAGCAGCCTCTCTAGCGGGGTCACAGATACGCAGTATTTT	CASSLSSGVTDTQYF
many	NA	TRBJ2-3	TRBV20-1	TGCAGTGCTGGAGTTCTAGCAGATACGCAGTATTTT	CSAGVLADTQYF
many	NA	TRBJ1-4	TRBV7-8	TGTGCCAGCAGCTCCCCGGGCTTGGGCGGAAAACTGTTTTTT	CASSSPGLGGKLFF
many	TRBD1	TRBJ2-1	TRBV2	TGTGCCAGCAGGGAGACAGGGGGTGGTGTTGAGCAGTTCTTC	CASRETGGGVEQFF
NA	NA	TRBJ2-3	TRBV5-1	TGCGCCAGCAGCTTGGCTCTGACTAGCACAGATACGCAGTATTTT	CASSLALTSTDTQYF
few	TRBD2	TRBJ2-1	TRBV5-1	TGCGCCAGCAGCTTAAGGCCTAGCGGGAGAGCCTACAATGAGCAGTTCTTC	CASSLRPSGRAYNEQFF
NA	TRBD2	TRBJ2-7	TRBV28	TGTGCCAGTCGTACTAGCGGGAGGTTTCACGAGCAGTACTTC	CASRTSGRFHEQYF
many	TRBD2	TRBJ2-1	TRBV3-1	TGTGCCAGCCGACCAGGTAGCGGGAGTTGGGGTGAGCAGTTCTTC	CASRPGSGSWGEQFF
many	TRBD2	TRBJ2-7	TRBV29-1	TGCAGCGTTGCGACTAGCGGGACCTACGAGCAGTACTTC	CSVATSGTYEQYF
many	NA	TRBJ2-1	TRBV19	TGTGCCAGTAGTACTGGAGGTGATTACAATGAGCAGTTCTTC	CASSTGGDYNEQFF
NA	NA	TRBJ2-7	TRBV11-1	TGTGCCAGCAGCTTAGACCAGGGGTCAGGCCACGAGCAGTACTTC	CASSLDQGSGHEQYF
few	NA	TRBJ2-3	TRBV13	TGTGCCAGCAGCTTATATGGGGGAACAGATACGCAGTATTTT	CASSLYGGTDTQYF
NA	TRBD1	TRBJ1-6	TRBV6-1	TGTGCCAGCAGCTTAACAGGGGGTCTCCGTTCACCCCTCCACTTT	CASSLTGGLRSPLHF
NA	NA	TRBJ2-1	TRBV7-3	TGTGCCAGCAGCTCAACAGGAGTAAATGAGCAGTTCTTC	CASSSTGVNEQFF
many	NA	TRBJ1-1	TRBV20-1	TGCAGTGCTAGAGATTCGGGGATTGCGACTGAAGCTTTCTTT	CSARDSGIATEAFF
many	NA	TRBJ2-5	TRBV28	TGTGCCAGCAGCCCCGGATGGAGCGCGGAGACCCAGTACTTC	CASSPGWSAETQYF
NA	TRBD2	TRBJ2-1	TRBV6-9	TGTGCCAGCAGATATAGCGGGAGGGCCGGGGGATCCTACAATGAGCAGTTCTTC	CASRYSGRAGGSYNEQFF
few	NA	TRBJ1-5	TRBV10-1	TGCGCCAGGACCGGGACAAAATCGGGCCATAGCGGTAATCAGCCCCAGCATTTT	CARTGTKSGHSGNQPQHF
many	TRBD1	TRBJ1-2	TRBV2	TGTGCCAGCAGGGCCAAAACAGGGGGCGGCTATGGCTACACCTTC	CASRAKTGGGYGYTF
NA	TRBD1	TRBJ2-7	TRBV28	TGTGCCAGCAGTTTATCTGGACAGGGGACCCCCTACGAGCAGTACTTC	CASSLSGQGTPYEQYF
many	NA	TRBJ1-1	TRBV30	TGTGCCTGGATCTTGTCCGGGACACCGAACACTGAAGCTTTCTTT	CAWILSGTPNTEAFF
few	NA	TRBJ1-2	TRBV30	TGTGCCTGGAGACGGGACATGGAATCCTATGGCTACACCTTC	CAWRRDMESYGYTF
NA	TRBD2	TRBJ2-1	TRBV9	TGTGCCAGCAGTGTGACTAGCGGGGGATACAATGAGCAGTTCTTC	CASSVTSGGYNEQFF
many	NA	TRBJ2-3	TRBV20-1	TGCAGTGCCGCCCCGCCACACTGGCAGGATACGCAGTATTTT	CSAAPPHWQDTQYF
many	NA	TRBJ1-3	TRBV30	TGTGCCTGGAGCCAAGGGACGGCCTCTGGAAACACCATATATTTT	CAWSQGTASGNTIYF
NA	NA	TRBJ1-1	TRBV2	TGTGCCAGCAGAGAGCCGAACACTGAAGCTTTCTTT	CASREPNTEAFF
NA	TRBD1	TRBJ1-1	TRBV29-1	TGCAGCGTCGACCCCAACAGGGGAACAAACACTGAAGCTTTCTTT	CSVDPNRGTNTEAFF
many	NA	TRBJ2-7	TRBV6-1	TGTGCCAGCAGTGAAGCGGTCAGGGTCGGAGAGCAGTACTTC	CASSEAVRVGEQYF
few	TRBD2	TRBJ2-1	TRBV7-9	TGTGCCAGCAGCTTTCAAACTAGCGGGAGGATGGGCCACAATGAGCAGTTCTTC	CASSFQTSGRMGHNEQFF
many	NA	TRBJ2-7	TRBV20-1	TGCAGTGCTCCGATTCTCTACGAGCAGTACTTC	CSAPILYEQYF
NA	NA	TRBJ2-7	TRBV30	TGTGCCTGGAGTGTAAAGAGTAAGGAGGCTCGAGGGGAGCAGTACTTC	CAWSVKSKEARGEQYF
many	NA	TRBJ1-2	TRBV19	TGTGCCAGTAGCCTTTCGACAGGCGCTAACTATGGCTACACCTTC	CASSLSTGANYGYTF
many	NA	TRBJ2-1	TRBV11-3	TGTGCCAGCAGCGCAGGGGGGGCCAATGAGCAGTTCTTC	CASSAGGANEQFF
NA	NA	TRBJ2-2	TRBV5-1	TGCGCCAGCAGCTTGGGAACTAGCCAGACCGGGGAGCTGTTTTTT	CASSLGTSQTGELFF
NA	NA	TRBJ1-1	TRBV11-2	TGTGCCAGCAGCTTAGCGGGGGAGAAAAGACCTGAAGCTTTCTTT	CASSLAGEKRPEAFF
NA	NA	TRBJ2-1	TRBV19	TGTGCCAGTAGTGGACAGCGGGGTGCAGGTGGTGAGCAGTTCTTC	CASSGQRGAGGEQFF
many	NA	TRBJ2-7	TRBV24-1	TGTGCGACCCCGGGGTCAAGCTCCTACGAGCAGTACTTC	CATPGSSSYEQYF